Presented here are 3 T cell receptor beta chains from one specimen sequenced in a study of T cell responses to AZD1222 COVID-19 vaccine. Measured with immunoSEQ multiplex PCR; TCRdb has only the in-frame clones, and not every one. The repertoire consists of around 140,000 clones, with about nine tenths occurring once and the leading ten covering approximately 6%. The sample was peripheral blood, taken on day 0 of AZD1222 vaccination. All receptors come from an adult in good health.

J is TRBJ1-2 and V is TRBV7-2; 9 nucleotides align to TRBD1. The CDR3 sequence is 15 residues long. Germline values: CDR1 SGHTA, CDR2 FQGNSA. Losses at the gene ends were 3 bases for V and 7 bases for J; bases not matched to a gene: 9. The CDR3 is CASSFDGGTGFGYTF. CDR3 sequence (DNA): TGTGCCAGCAGCTTTGATGGAGGGACAGGGTTTGGCTACACCTTC. Complete variable domain (other parts from reference TRBV7-2 and TRBJ1-2): GAGVSQSPSNKVTEKGKDVELRCDPISGHTALYWYRQSLGQGLEFLIYFQGNSAPDKSGLPSDRFSAERTGGSVSTLTIQRTQQEDSAVYLCASSFDGGTGFGYTFGSGTRLTVV.

The chain carries TRBV5-5 and TRBJ2-3, with unresolved D. Trimming shortened V by 0 bases and J by 12 bases, and 17 bases separated the two germline ends. Germline V gene lookup returns CDR1 SGHKS and CDR2 YYEKEE (reference sequence). This CDR3 is built from 14 residues. The CDR3 reads CASSLGDANGDQYF. DNA for the CDR3: TGTGCCAGCAGCTTGGGTGATGCGAACGGAGATCAGTATTTT.

The chain joins TRBV27 to TRBJ1-1; the D is unclear. V was shortened by 3 bases and J by 7 bases, with 12 bases between the two germline ends. Germline CDR1 and CDR2: MNHEY and SMNVEV (reference sequence). CDR3 size: 13 residues. The CDR3 is CASSFAAADEAFF. The CDR3 DNA is TGTGCCAGCAGTTTCGCGGCCGCTGATGAAGCTTTCTTT.